The 20 T cell receptor beta chains reported below all come from one sample, sequenced in a study of response to subunit inactivated influenza vaccine. TCRdb reanalysed the RT-PCR reads using MiXCR and keeps one entry per CDR3 protein. Among about 780,000 distinct CDR3 sequences, about 18% were seen once, and the ten largest hold roughly a tenth. Sequences were derived from PBMCs from blood, sampled 4 to 6 days after vaccination. The receptors originated from a man aged 50 or older who received an inactivated influenza vaccine.

This clonotype has at least ten counts. This chain connects TRBV13 to TRBJ2-4, with 7 bases lining up with TRBD1. V shed 5 bases, J shed 12 bases, and the junction held 7 bases outside the gene matches. CDR1 and CDR2 (germline): PRHDT, FYEKMQ (reference sequence). The CDR3 contains 12 residues. CDR3 residues: CASSEMGQSQYF. DNA of the CDR3: TGTGCCAGCAGCGAGATGGGACAGTCTCAGTACTTC.

The rearrangement links TRBV29-1 to TRBJ2-5, with a possible D match to TRBD2 (5 bases). The CDR3 extends over 11 amino acids. Per the germline V gene, CDR1 is SQVTM and CDR2 is ANQGSEA. The CDR3 DNA sequence: TGCACCTTTAGGGAGCGGGAGACCCAGTACTTC. This gives the protein CTFRERETQYF.

This clonotype came up a few times. This rearrangement joins TRBV27 to TRBJ2-3, with a possible D match to TRBD2 (5 bases). The CDR3 has 15 amino acids. The V gene lost 6 bases and the J gene lost 8 bases, with 21 bases spanning the gap. Germline CDR1 is MNHEY and CDR2 is SMNVEV (reference sequence). The CDR3: CASRLRPPLRGTQYF. The CDR3 region has the DNA TGTGCCAGCAGACTCCGTCCCCCCTTACGGGGTACGCAGTATTTT.

This clonotype appeared a few times. V and J are TRBV15 and TRBJ2-3; tentative D call: TRBD1 (5 bases). The germline V and J ends were trimmed by 1 base and 2 bases, with 7 bases remaining between them. The CDR3 is 14 amino acids. Per germline, CDR1 LNHNV and CDR2 YYDKDF (reference sequence). CDR3 loop: CATSRGTTTDTQYF. Written as DNA, the CDR3 is TGTGCCACCAGCAGAGGGACAACCACAGATACGCAGTATTTT.

V usage is TRBV27 and J usage is TRBJ2-1; D ambiguous. Trimming took 5 bases from V and 5 from J, leaving 19 bases between them. Per germline, CDR1 MNHEY and CDR2 SMNVEV (reference sequence). The CDR3 consists of 16 residues. The CDR3 spells CASSITVFPGDNEQFF. In nucleotides, the CDR3 is TGTGCCAGCAGTATCACGGTCTTCCCGGGTGACAATGAGCAGTTCTTC.

The CDR3 here is CASSRGQGAILTDTQYF. The CDR3 DNA reads as TGTGCCAGCAGCCGCGGACAGGGGGCTATACTCACAGATACGCAGTATTTT. The rearrangement joins TRBV7-2 to TRBJ2-3; 11 positions match TRBD1. The CDR3 loop spans 17 amino acids. V lost 5 bases and J lost 2; bases outside the gene matches: 9. CDR1 and CDR2 from the germline V gene are SGHTA and FQGNSA.

At least ten counts were recorded for this clonotype. A read error may produce the germline difference seen at one junction end. The chain joins TRBV6-2 or TRBV6-3 to TRBJ2-1; 8 bases are shared with TRBD2. Germline CDR1 MNHEY, CDR2 SVGEGT. The CDR3 loop spans 11 amino acids. For the CDR3, the DNA is TGTGCCAGCAACGACGGGACTAGTCTAGTCTTC. It encodes CASNDGTSLVF.

This clonotype was recorded once. A much larger clone lies a single base off, so this may be a read error. The rearrangement joins TRBV20-1 to TRBJ1-1; possibly TRBD1 for D (5 bases). Per the germline V gene, CDR1 is DFQATT and CDR2 is SNEGSKA (reference sequence). The CDR3 has 16 amino acids. Between the trimmed V and J ends, which lost 7 bases and 0 bases, there was a span of 21 bases. In nucleotides, the CDR3 is TGCAGTGAGGCCCCAGCGGGCGCAGGGATGAACACTGAAGCTTTCTTT. This sequence encodes CSEAPAGAGMNTEAFF.

The chain couples TRBV25-1 to TRBJ1-5; D gene ambiguous. Between the trimmed V and J ends, which lost 6 bases and 2 bases, there was a span of 11 bases. This CDR3 is 14 amino acids long. CDR1 and CDR2 from the germline V gene are MGHDK and SYGVNS. The CDR3 coding sequence is TGTGCCAGCAGGCAGGCTGGGCGCAATCAGCCCCAGCATTTT. Protein product: CASRQAGRNQPQHF.

The sample holds a few counts of this clonotype. V gene TRBV6-1 combines with J gene TRBJ2-2; maybe TRBD1 (7 bases). CDR1 is MNHNS and CDR2 is SASEGT in the germline V gene. Trimming took 5 bases from V and 4 from J, leaving 17 bases between them. This CDR3 is 16 amino acids long. The CDR3 nucleotides read TGTGCCAGCAGTCCGAGGGGACAGCGGGCCACCGGGGAGCTGTTTTTT. Protein sequence: CASSPRGQRATGELFF.

The chain employs TRBV4-3 and TRBJ2-1, with 9 positions matching TRBD1. The CDR3 totals 20 residues. Unmatched junction bases numbered 19, after V lost 0 bases and J lost 7 bases. CDR1 is LGHNA, CDR2 YSLEER, per germline. The CDR3 sequence is CASSQDPSGATGTGLNEQFF. The CDR3 DNA is TGCGCCAGCAGCCAAGATCCATCGGGGGCAACCGGGACAGGGCTAAATGAGCAGTTCTTC.

The chain has TRBV20-1 and TRBJ2-7, with 7 bases aligning to TRBD2. Germline CDR1 is DFQATT and CDR2 is SNEGSKA (reference sequence). The length of the CDR3 is 14 residues. Trimming cost V 6 bases and J 2 bases; bases outside gene matches: 10. For the CDR3, the DNA is TGCAGTGCACTAGCGCCATACTTCGCCTACGAGCAGTACTTC. Translated: CSALAPYFAYEQYF.

This clonotype turned up a few times. This chain joins TRBV7-9 and TRBJ1-1, with 10 bases identical to TRBD1. This CDR3 region has 14 residues. Germline values: CDR1 SEHNR, CDR2 FQNEAQ (reference sequence). With 4 bases clipped from V and 7 bases from J, the junction kept 6 bases outside the gene matches. CDR3 nucleotides: TGTGCCAGCAGCTCATCGACAGGGGGCCTTGAAGCTTTCTTT. It codes for CASSSSTGGLEAFF. Drawing the rest from reference TRBV7-9 and TRBJ1-1, the complete variable domain is DTGVSQNPRHKITKRGQNVTFRCDPISEHNRLYWYRQTLGQGPEFLTYFQNEAQLEKSRLLSDRFSAERPKGSFSTLEIQRTEQGDSAMYLCASSSSTGGLEAFFGQGTRLTVV.

This chain uses TRBV6-2 or TRBV6-3 with TRBJ2-3; 12 bases are a match to TRBD1. The CDR3 loop spans 17 amino acids. Trimming cost V 0 bases and J 6 bases; bases outside gene matches: 7. From germline, CDR1 is MNHEY and CDR2 SVGEGT. The CDR3 region has the DNA TGTGCCAGCAGTTACTCGGGGACAGGGGGCATGGCGGATACGCAGTATTTT. Its protein product is CASSYSGTGGMADTQYF.

This clonotype was recorded many times. The rearrangement joins TRBV7-2 to TRBJ2-5, with D tentatively TRBD2 (6 bases). There are 17 residues in the CDR3. Germline-derived CDR1 and CDR2 are SGHTA and FQGNSA. Trimming took off 5 bases at V and 2 bases at J, with 21 bases between the two ends. The CDR3 sequence: CASSPGDGRGPQETQYF. DNA for the CDR3: TGTGCCAGCAGCCCAGGTGATGGGCGGGGTCCTCAAGAGACCCAGTACTTC.

On this clonotype itself: The junction differs from germline at one of its ends, possibly a read error. The V and J genes are TRBV7-9 and TRBJ1-1, with 8 nucleotides matching TRBD1. CDR3 size: 14 residues. Germline V CDR1 and CDR2: SEHNR, FQNEAQ (reference sequence). The DNA for the CDR3 is TGTGCCAGTAGCTTACATCAGGGGGCCGCTGAAGCTTTCTTT. This translates into CASSLHQGAAEAFF. Based on the CDR3 plus reference TRBV7-9 and TRBJ1-1, the full variable domain is DTGVSQNPRHKITKRGQNVTFRCDPISEHNRLYWYRQTLGQGPEFLTYFQNEAQLEKSRLLSDRFSAERPKGSFSTLEIQRTEQGDSAMYLCASSLHQGAAEAFFGQGTRLTVV.

The CDR3 protein is CASSQSRQRDYEQYF. Here the CDR3 DNA reads TGCGCCAGCAGCCAATCGAGACAGAGGGACTACGAGCAGTACTTC. The genes are TRBV4-3 and TRBJ2-7, with D possibly being TRBD1 or TRBD2 (5 bases each). The CDR3 is 15 amino acids. Trimming took 2 bases from V and 3 from J, leaving 14 bases between them. Germline CDR1 LGHNA, CDR2 YSLEER.

This clonotype came up many times. The chain uses TRBV4-2 and TRBJ2-1; D is perhaps TRBD1 (6 bases). This CDR3 is built from 14 residues. Trimming took off 5 bases at V and 4 bases at J, with 12 bases between the two ends. Per the germline V gene, CDR1 is LGHNA and CDR2 is YNFKEQ. The CDR3 is CASSVEDRYNEQFF. The CDR3 bases are TGTGCCAGCAGCGTCGAGGACAGATACAATGAGCAGTTCTTC.

About this clonotype: A read error may explain this, as a much larger clone is one base away. The chain combines TRBV7-2 with TRBJ2-5; 12 nucleotides align to TRBD2. This CDR3 is 15 amino acids long. Germline V gene sequence: CDR1 SGHTA, CDR2 FQGNSA. The CDR3 region is CVSSRPGLAGETQYF. The CDR3 coding sequence is TGTGTCAGCAGCCGACCGGGACTAGCGGGAGAGACCCAGTACTTC.

This clonotype was seen a few times. The chain employs TRBV7-2 and TRBJ2-7; 14 positions agree with TRBD2. V was pared by 0 bases and J by 7 bases, with 2 bases of the junction left unmatched. CDR1 is SGHTA and CDR2 is FQGNSA in the germline V gene. The CDR3 totals 15 residues. The CDR3, as DNA: TGTGCCAGCAGCTTAGCGACTAGCGGGAGGGTGGAGCAGTACTTC. Encoded protein: CASSLATSGRVEQYF.